A single TCR beta chain is shown here with its context. This entry is derived from a study of blood T cell repertoires in COVID-19. Background on the study: Researchers got acute and convalescent COVID-19 samples from the United States, Italy and Spain. From T cells, B-cell-depleted T cells, or PBMCs came the material, which was cDNA or gDNA.

Original methodology: Estimates of nucleated cell counts were drawn from the amplification of reference gene primers. Libraries were prepared by immunoSEQ multiplex PCR; TCRdb keeps only in-frame clonotypes and omits some of them. The V and J calls and clone size come from that table; D and trimming were worked out from the DNA. The sample has about 48,000 clones, 77% seen once; the top ten hold about 19%. This receptor was taken from a human donor with active or convalescent COVID-19. The donor label of this sample is uncertain. The sequenced sample consisted of peripheral blood.

The CDR3 is CASSNCGQLADEQYF. For the CDR3, the DNA is TGTGCCAGCAGCAACTGCGGGCAGTTGGCTGACGAGCAGTACTTC. The gene calls are TRBV21-1 and TRBJ2-7; the table's D gene call, TRBD2, was not cross checked with the DNA. TRBV21-1 is described as a pseudogene. The CDR3 contains 15 residues.